The 14 T cell receptor beta chains below were found in one sample sequenced in a study of shared clonotypes between healthy human individuals. Naivety among CD8 cells was defined by CD45RO negativity and positive CCR7 selection, thereby excluding terminally differentiated effector memory CD45RA+ cells. Here immunoSEQ multiplex PCR was the method, and the copy in TCRdb shows in-frame clones only, minus some. This sample has about 580,000 clones; 95% to 98% occur once, and the top ten carry 0.3%. What was sequenced was naive CD8+ T cells sorted from blood. Every receptor here comes from a man aged 30 to 45 in good health.

As for this clone: The junction departs from germline at one end; a sequencing error may be responsible. This CDR3 reads CASSLELGRDEQFF. Here the CDR3 DNA reads TGTGCTAGCAGCTTAGAACTCGGGAGGGATGAGCAGTTCTTC. The V and J genes are TRBV7-7 and TRBJ2-1; 8 positions agree with TRBD2. The CDR3 runs to 14 residues. Germline CDR1 reads SSHAT; CDR2 reads FNYEAQ (reference sequence).

The CDR3, as DNA: TGTGCCAGTAGTAATGGTGCGGGTAGCGAGCAGTACTTC. Encoded protein: CASSNGAGSEQYF. The chain uses TRBV19 and TRBJ2-7, with a tentative D call TRBD2 (5 bases). This CDR3 region has 13 residues. The V and J ends lost 4 bases and 6 bases respectively, with 13 bases between them. Per the germline V gene, CDR1 is LNHDA and CDR2 is SQIVND (reference sequence).

The chain employs TRBV29-1 and TRBJ2-2; no clear D gene. V lost 6 bases to trimming and J lost 1 base, with 9 bases between them. The germline gives CDR1 SQVTM, CDR2 ANQGSEA. The CDR3 contains 13 residues. CDR3: CSVGTVNTGELFF. In nucleotides, the CDR3 is TGCAGCGTAGGAACGGTGAACACCGGGGAGCTGTTTTTT.

About this clone: The identical CDR3 is also encoded by other nucleotide sequences in the sample. The CDR3 region has the DNA TGTGCCAGCAGTTACTCGGGAGAGCAGTACTTC. This encodes CASSYSGEQYF. The chain recombines TRBV6-5 with TRBJ2-7; no reliable D call. V lost 0 bases and J 7 bases, leaving 4 bases between the germline ends. From germline, CDR1 is MNHEY and CDR2 SVGAGI. CDR3 length: 11 amino acids.

The chain combines TRBV5-4 with TRBJ2-7, with a weak D call TRBD1 (6 bases). The CDR3 covers 13 residues. Trimming took 2 bases from V and 2 from J, leaving 8 bases between them. CDR1 and CDR2 from the germline V gene are SGHNT and YYREEE (reference sequence). The CDR3 here is CASSFGQTYEQYF. In DNA, the CDR3 is TGTGCCAGCAGCTTCGGACAGACCTACGAGCAGTACTTC.

The chain combines TRBV2 with TRBJ2-7; no clear D gene. The CDR3 runs 12 residues. Trimming removed 7 bases from V and 0 bases from J, with 7 bases in between. Per the germline V gene, CDR1 is SNHLY and CDR2 is FYNNEI. CDR3 sequence reads: CASKADSYEQYF. The CDR3 DNA sequence: TGTGCCAGCAAGGCGGACTCCTACGAGCAGTACTTC.

The V and J genes are TRBV5-1 and TRBJ2-6; unclear D gene. This CDR3 region has 17 residues. Germline V lookup: CDR1 SGHRS, CDR2 YFSETQ. The V end was cut by 4 bases, the J end by 1 base, with 15 bases between. CDR3 sequence (DNA): TGCGCCAGCAGCCCCAGGCCACCAGAATCTGGGGCCAACGTCCTGACTTTC. It yields the protein CASSPRPPESGANVLTF.

Points on this clone: This same CDR3 is encoded by further DNA sequences in the sample. The chain employs TRBV2 and TRBJ2-7; maybe TRBD2 (6 bases). Germline CDR1 and CDR2: SNHLY and FYNNEI. V lost 6 bases and J 4 bases, leaving 10 bases between the germline ends. The CDR3 is 12 amino acids. The CDR3 DNA reads as TGTGCCAGCAGGGGGACTGTGTACGAGCAGTACTTC. This codes for CASRGTVYEQYF.

V and J are TRBV6-5 and TRBJ1-4; D is possibly TRBD1 (5 bases). Germline CDR1 is MNHEY and CDR2 is SVGAGI. The CDR3 has 15 amino acids. Trimming cost V 4 bases and J 6 bases, with 15 bases left between them. CDR3 loop: CASSSPGKGDEKLFF. The CDR3 DNA reads TGTGCCAGCAGTTCCCCAGGGAAGGGCGATGAAAAACTGTTTTTT.

The chain recombines TRBV7-9 with TRBJ2-7, with 8 bases identical to TRBD2. V was clipped by 5 bases and J by 2 bases; unmatched bases: 8. The germline gives CDR1 SEHNR, CDR2 FQNEAQ (reference sequence). The CDR3 loop spans 15 amino acids. Written as DNA, the CDR3 is TGTGCCAGCAGCCTCCCTACCGGGAGGGCCTACGAGCAGTACTTC. Encoded protein: CASSLPTGRAYEQYF.

V and J are TRBV10-1 and TRBJ2-7; 9 bases match TRBD2. With V trimmed by 5 bases and J by 2 bases, 10 bases remained unmatched. This CDR3 is 16 amino acids long. Germline V lookup: CDR1 WNHNN, CDR2 SYGVQD (reference sequence). The CDR3 sequence is CASSPFSGSPTYEQYF. The CDR3 bases are TGCGCCAGCAGTCCCTTTAGCGGGAGTCCGACCTACGAGCAGTACTTC.

The chain couples TRBV4-3 to TRBJ2-1, with a possible D match to TRBD2 (6 bases). Trimming took off 4 bases at V and 3 bases at J, with 13 bases between the two ends. Looked up from germline, CDR1 is LGHNA and CDR2 is YSLEER. The CDR3 extends over 15 amino acids. The CDR3 coding sequence is TGCGCCAGCAGCCCCGATCGGGAGAGCTACAATGAGCAGTTCTTC. Translating gives CASSPDRESYNEQFF.

J is TRBJ2-7 and V is TRBV7-9; 12 bases line up with TRBD1. From germline, CDR1 is SEHNR and CDR2 FQNEAQ (reference sequence). The trim removed 5 bases at V and 4 bases at J, leaving 6 bases unmatched. CDR3 length equals 15 residues. The CDR3 DNA sequence: TGTGCCAGCAGCCCCTGGGACAGGGGGCAATACGAGCAGTACTTC. Its translation is CASSPWDRGQYEQYF.

This chain connects TRBV7-9 to TRBJ2-3; TRBD2 matches 10 bases. The CDR3 length is 17 residues. J lost 4 bases, V lost 5 bases, and 12 bases had no gene match. The V gene's germline CDR1 is SEHNR and CDR2 FQNEAQ (reference sequence). CDR3 DNA sequence: TGTGCCAGCAGCCCTCCTCTAGCGGGAGCTAGGGCAGATACGCAGTATTTT. It is translated as CASSPPLAGARADTQYF.